This TCR beta chain originates from a study of blood T cells in healthy people across ages (dated by TCRdb to about 2015). Background on the whole study: In model experiments, roughly one uniquely barcoded TCR beta cDNA molecule per two T cells was captured by template switching. Age-related changes in TCR beta repertoire diversity were measured in the study by deep sequencing normalized with unique cDNA molecular identifiers. The donors were split into four age groups: young (average 16 years), middle-aged (about 40), aged (more than 60) and long-lived (approximately 89). To avoid experimental bias, donors of different ages were spread randomly across the sequencing lanes. The study analyzed two additional independent replicas of 1 million unique cDNA reads from the same blood draw for two donors, one aged 18 to 29 and one aged 80 or older. The research as a whole found: Observed TCR beta diversity correlated strongly with the percentage of naive T cells measured by flow cytometry. Conclusive comparison of naive and antigen-experienced compartments was prevented by the profiling of bulk unsorted PBMCs. Because the CMV infection status of the donors was unknown, age-related changes in expanded clonotypes may potentially have been confounded. Total diversity estimates from one million sequenced T cells were considered lower bounds and underestimates. The long-lived group showed more naive CD4+ T cells, fewer expanded clones and increased TCR diversity than the aged group, suggesting age selection. Observed TCR beta diversity per million T cells fell roughly linearly with age, and a significant reduction was already apparent by age about 38.

The CDR3, cysteine through phenylalanine, is 12 amino acids long. Only the CDR3 DNA is retained, 36 bases long and in frame from the first base. Trimming removed 9 bases from V and 1 base from J; the gene matches leave 3 bases unexplained. A note on this clonotype: What this receptor recognizes is not known. Base qualities are not at hand, and no much larger clone is one base apart.

The donors were roughly 40 Caucasian individuals from Russia, aged roughly 6 to 100 years, who were systemically healthy. Each donor gave ten milliliters of peripheral blood, collected into EDTA-treated Vacutainer tubes. PBMCs were isolated by Ficoll-Paque density-gradient centrifugation, with at least 7 million obtained per sample. Trizol reagent was used to extract total RNA from PBMCs, with at least 5.5 micrograms per sample. The percentages of naive CD45RAhigh/CD27high T cells were determined by flow cytometry on a PBMC aliquot from every donor. Libraries were constructed by 5' RACE. Sequencing instrument: Illumina HiSeq 2500. A second roughly 6 to 12 cycle PCR used a sample-barcoded 5' primer and a J-beta primer mix. Each TCR beta cDNA molecule received a unique molecular identifier from a template-switch 5' adaptor carrying 12 random nucleotides. At least 2.5 million CDR3-containing paired-end reads were obtained from each sample. The Mint cDNA synthesis kit, primed by a TRBC-specific oligonucleotide, was used to synthesize first-strand cDNA from all RNA. Following uracil-DNA glycosylase treatment, a first 18-cycle PCR with universal primers M1SS and BC2_uni_R was performed on all cDNA. In the authors' own workflow: Normalization of each sample was performed by random selection of 1 million high-quality reads, each carrying a distinct molecular identifier. Instead of being binned into consensus sequences, reads with shared molecular identifiers were discarded. CDR3 identification, clonotype clustering and error correction used MiTCR with a Q25 quality threshold and the strictest error-elimination algorithm. A nonparametric unseen species model using Euler transformation provided a lower-bound estimate of total TCR beta diversity. TCRdb passed the public sequencing reads through fastp at Q25 and MiXCR, retaining productive beta sequences. Here each entry gathers all rows of one CDR3 protein and keeps the most common genes and DNA. None of the V and J calls come from the authors' own analysis; TCRdb made them. This sample gives 1,500,000 or so distinct CDR3 sequences in total; 45% to 70% of them show up just once. Over 5.5% of the sample belongs to the ten largest clones.

This clonotype was sampled from a man younger than 35 in good health. Source material: blood. Rearrangement joined TRBV12-3 or TRBV12-4 to TRBJ2-7; 7 bases in between match TRBD1. The nucleotide sequence is TGTGCCAGGCCGACAGGGTCCTACGAGCAGTACTTC. Its translation is CARPTGSYEQYF.